The 20 T cell receptor beta chains listed next were all sequenced from one sample in a study of cytomegalovirus exposure and HLA in healthy donors. The PCR used 60 Vbeta and 13 Jbeta primers. Produced via immunoSEQ multiplex PCR; TCRdb's table is partial and in-frame only. This sample has about 180,000 clones, with approximately 82% found just once. Sequenced: PBMCs. The receptors stem from a girl aged 2 to 10 in good health and CMV-seropositive.

CDR3 sequence reads: CASLGFGTGTSGNSYEQYF. The CDR3, as DNA: TGTGCCAGCTTGGGGTTTGGGACAGGGACTAGCGGCAACTCCTACGAGCAGTACTTC. The J gene is TRBJ2-7, the V gene TRBV7-8; 11 positions agree with TRBD2. V lost 8 bases to trimming and J lost 0 bases; unmatched junction nucleotides: 18. The germline CDR1 and CDR2 sequences are SGHVS and FQNEAQ. The CDR3 has 19 residues.

Note on this clone: The sample carries other DNA sequences with the same CDR3. The chain couples TRBV5-6 to TRBJ1-1, with TRBD1 matching 9 bases. Trimming took 2 bases from V and 1 from J; bases not matched to a gene: 6. CDR1 and CDR2 (germline): SGHDT, YYEEEE. The length of the CDR3 is 16 residues. The CDR3 is CASSFGTGKQNTEAFF. The CDR3 bases are TGTGCCAGCAGCTTCGGGACAGGGAAGCAGAACACTGAAGCTTTCTTT.

The chain combines TRBV6-5 with TRBJ2-1, with D tentatively TRBD1 (6 bases). The CDR3 contains 14 residues. Germline CDR1 is MNHEY and CDR2 is SVGAGI. V was trimmed by 6 bases and J by 4 bases, leaving 13 bases between them. The CDR3 DNA reads as TGTGCCAGCAGCCGGACAGTATCGTACAATGAGCAGTTCTTC. Translated, it gives CASSRTVSYNEQFF.

The J gene is TRBJ2-5, the V gene TRBV7-7, with 8 bases matching TRBD1. TRBJ2-7 matches the DNA end more closely, so the J call is doubtful. CDR1 SSHAT and CDR2 FNYEAQ come from the germline V gene (reference sequence). CDR3 size: 15 residues. The CDR3 protein is CASSLAAGQGNEQYF. CDR3 in DNA: TGTGCCAGCAGCTTAGCCGCAGGACAGGGAAACGAGCAGTACTTC.

CDR3 DNA sequence: TGTGCCAGCAGTTACTCGTTCGGGAACTATGGCTACACCTTC. Amino acids: CASSYSFGNYGYTF. The gene calls are TRBV6-5 and TRBJ1-2; no clear D gene. The V end was cut by 0 bases, the J end by 2 bases, with 7 bases between. Germline-derived CDR1 and CDR2 are MNHEY and SVGAGI. The CDR3 has 14 amino acids.

The rearrangement joins TRBV5-1 to TRBJ2-7; 9 bases match TRBD2. The CDR3 runs to 17 residues. Losses at the gene ends were 0 bases for V and 3 bases for J; bases not matched to a gene: 10. In germline, CDR1 is SGHRS, CDR2 YFSETQ. The CDR3 sequence: CASSLVEAGGISYEQYF. In DNA, the CDR3 is TGCGCCAGCAGCTTGGTTGAGGCGGGAGGGATCAGCTACGAGCAGTACTTC.

The genes are TRBV28 and TRBJ1-1; no definite D call. Germline V lookup: CDR1 MDHEN, CDR2 SYDVKM. The CDR3 contains 13 residues. V was cut by 6 bases and J by 12 bases, with 20 bases left in between. The CDR3 sequence is CASSSFRPRATFF. CDR3 in DNA: TGTGCCAGCAGCTCCTTTCGGCCGAGGGCAACTTTCTTT.

V and J are TRBV28 and TRBJ1-1; 8 nucleotides line up with TRBD1. The germline V gene encodes CDR1 MDHEN and CDR2 SYDVKM. V dropped 7 bases and J dropped 6; count of bases not matched to a gene: 13. The CDR3 runs 15 residues. CDR3 sequence reads: CASTQMRTGRPEAFF. CDR3 DNA: TGTGCCAGCACCCAAATGCGGACAGGGCGCCCTGAAGCTTTCTTT.

V gene TRBV6-5 combines with J gene TRBJ2-7; D is undetermined. V was pared by 6 bases and J by 4 bases, with 16 bases between. CDR1 is MNHEY, CDR2 SVGAGI, per germline. This CDR3 spans 14 amino acids. The CDR3 is CASSQRSENYEQYF. In DNA form, the CDR3 reads TGTGCCAGCAGCCAACGTTCAGAAAATTACGAGCAGTACTTC.

The rearrangement links TRBV9 to TRBJ2-3, with TRBD2 as a possible D gene (5 bases). Germline-derived CDR1 and CDR2 are SGDLS and YYNGEE. The V end was cut by 3 bases, the J end by 6 bases, with 14 bases between. This CDR3 has 14 amino acids. CDR3 nucleotides: TGTGCCAGCAGCGCCGGACTCTCCAGCGATACGCAGTATTTT. It yields the protein CASSAGLSSDTQYF.

This chain joins TRBV9 and TRBJ1-2; no clear D. CDR1 and CDR2 from the germline V gene are SGDLS and YYNGEE. The V gene lost 3 bases and the J gene lost 0 bases, with 12 bases spanning the gap. The CDR3 length is 15 residues. In nucleotides, the CDR3 is TGTGCCAGCAGCGAGTTCCCTGACACTAACTATGGCTACACCTTC. Its translation: CASSEFPDTNYGYTF.

A word on this clone: Distinct nucleotide sequences in the sample also encode this CDR3. The rearrangement uses TRBV18 and TRBJ2-3; 14 bases match TRBD2. Germline loops: CDR1 KGHSH, CDR2 LQKENI. The junction had 0 bases not matched to a gene; V was cut back by 3 bases and J by 4 bases. The CDR3 extends over 15 amino acids. The CDR3 is CASSPGLAGADTQYF. DNA of the CDR3: TGTGCCAGCTCACCGGGACTAGCGGGAGCAGATACGCAGTATTTT.

J is TRBJ1-1 and V is TRBV19, with a weak D call TRBD1 (5 bases). In germline, CDR1 is LNHDA, CDR2 SQIVND (reference sequence). This CDR3 is 16 amino acids long. V was pared by 4 bases and J by 3 bases, with 18 bases between. CDR3 sequence (DNA): TGTGCCAGTAGTACTCCTCCGGGACGGAGGGACACTGAAGCTTTCTTT. Translating it yields CASSTPPGRRDTEAFF.

The chain is built from TRBV5-1 and TRBJ2-7; D uncertain. V dropped 0 bases and J dropped 4 bases, with 8 bases sitting between them. In germline, CDR1 is SGHRS, CDR2 YFSETQ. The CDR3 length is 13 residues. The chain's CDR3 is CASSLVTEYEQYF. The CDR3 nucleotides read TGCGCCAGCAGCTTGGTAACAGAGTACGAGCAGTACTTC.

This rearrangement joins TRBV9 to TRBJ2-7; a possible D gene is TRBD2 (7 bases). Germline V lookup: CDR1 SGDLS, CDR2 YYNGEE. CDR3 size: 15 residues. Trimming stripped 0 bases from V and 2 bases from J, with 12 bases between. The CDR3 reads CASSVVGGGPYEQYF. Written as DNA, the CDR3 is TGTGCCAGCAGCGTAGTAGGCGGGGGCCCCTACGAGCAGTACTTC.

The gene calls are TRBV6-1 and TRBJ1-1, with D tentatively TRBD1 (6 bases). Trimming shortened V by 6 bases and J by 1 base, and 9 bases separated the two germline ends. The CDR3 runs to 13 residues. Germline V gene lookup returns CDR1 MNHNS and CDR2 SASEGT. CDR3 in DNA: TGTGCCAGCAGCAAGACAGGGAACACTGAAGCTTTCTTT. This translates into CASSKTGNTEAFF.

This clone has ten or more counts. The chain is built from TRBV29-1 and TRBJ1-2; D is possibly TRBD1 (5 bases). The CDR3 consists of 11 residues. Germline V gives CDR1 SQVTM, CDR2 ANQGSEA. The CDR3 DNA reads TGCAGTGGGGGGGGAGGTAATGGCTACACCTTC. Its translation is CSGGGGNGYTF.

In this sample, this clone turned up once. The CDR3 spells CASRLQGFAGELFF. The CDR3 region has the DNA TGTGCCAGCAGACTACAGGGATTTGCCGGGGAGCTGTTTTTT. The chain uses TRBV6-1 and TRBJ2-2, with D maybe TRBD1 (6 bases). This CDR3 is built from 14 residues. Germline lookup yields CDR1 MNHNS and CDR2 SASEGT. V was pared by 6 bases and J by 6 bases, with 14 bases between.

The V and J genes are TRBV27 and TRBJ2-7; unclear D gene. The germline gives CDR1 MNHEY, CDR2 SMNVEV (reference sequence). The CDR3 sequence is 12 residues long. Trimming took 6 bases from V and 6 from J, leaving 12 bases between them. Here the CDR3 DNA reads TGTGCCAGCAGCCCAATGTCGGGCGAGCAGTACTTC. Protein: CASSPMSGEQYF.

This clone was seen only once. The gene calls are TRBV27 and TRBJ1-1, with 7 bases identical to TRBD1. The junction had 15 bases not matched to a gene; V was cut back by 3 bases and J by 11 bases. Germline CDR1 is MNHEY and CDR2 is SMNVEV (reference sequence). The CDR3 consists of 15 residues. CDR3 residues: CASSFDRVPTVRAFF. For the CDR3, the DNA is TGTGCCAGCAGTTTCGACAGGGTTCCGACGGTGAGGGCTTTCTTT.